Listed here is a single TCR beta chain. The data derive from a study of control samples from healthy donors and cancer patients. The CDR3 is 13 residues long. The V end was cut by 2 bases, the J end by 4 bases, with 8 bases between. Germline-derived CDR1 and CDR2 are SGHDT and YYEEEE. The table came from immunoSEQ multiplex PCR; TCRdb's copy has only in-frame clones and leaves some out. The sample holds about 150,000 clones, 85% to 95% seen once. This TCR was sampled from a man aged 40-55 years in good health. The V gene is TRBV5-6, the J gene TRBJ2-3; no definite D call. The specimen was blood. The CDR3 coding sequence is TGTGCCAGCAGCTTCGCTTCCGCAGATACGCAGTATTTT. Residues: CASSFASADTQYF.